Below, 19 T cell receptor beta chains from the same sample are listed, as sequenced in a study of CD8 T cells in ankylosing spondylitis. MiXCR was run by TCRdb on the 5' RACE reads, yielding one entry per CDR3 protein. The table lists some 120,000 distinct CDR3 sequences, about 6.4% of them singletons. Sequenced material: blood, either unsorted or a sorted T cell fraction (not recorded which). Receptors were obtained from a male donor with ankylosing spondylitis or in good health (not recorded which).

This clonotype occurred many times. The V gene is TRBV5-1, the J gene TRBJ2-1, with D unresolved. This CDR3 is 17 amino acids long. Germline V gives CDR1 SGHRS, CDR2 YFSETQ. Trimming removed 0 bases at V and 1 base at J, with 14 bases between. The CDR3, as DNA: TGCGCCAGCAGCTTGGTCCCCGCCCAACCTTCCTACAATGAGCAGTTCTTC. It translates to CASSLVPAQPSYNEQFF.

This clonotype was found many times. CDR3 sequence (DNA): TGCAGCGTCGGTCACGGGAATGAGCAGTTCTTC. This gives the protein CSVGHGNEQFF. The chain combines TRBV29-1 with TRBJ2-1; no clear D. V was clipped by 6 bases and J by 7 bases, with 10 bases between them. This CDR3 comprises 11 residues. Germline V lookup: CDR1 SQVTM, CDR2 ANQGSEA.

The chain carries TRBV5-1 and TRBJ1-3; no definite D call. This CDR3 contains 14 residues. CDR1 is SGHRS, CDR2 YFSETQ, per germline. V lost 4 bases to trimming and J lost 0 bases, with 8 bases between them. DNA for the CDR3: TGCGCCAGCAGCCCACCAGACTCTGGAAACACCATATATTTT. Translating it yields CASSPPDSGNTIYF.

This clonotype was counted at least ten times. J is TRBJ1-4 and V is TRBV20-1; 7 bases match TRBD1. This CDR3 is built from 14 residues. Losses at the gene ends were 5 bases for V and 7 bases for J; bases not matched to a gene: 10. Germline-derived CDR1 and CDR2 are DFQATT and SNEGSKA (reference sequence). The CDR3 DNA is TGCAGTGCTCTTGGGACAGCGACATTTGAAAAACTGTTTTTT. Encoded protein: CSALGTATFEKLFF.

This clonotype has a count of ten or more. The rearrangement links TRBV6-1 to TRBJ2-7; D perhaps matches TRBD1 (6 bases). There are 18 residues in the CDR3. V was cut by 5 bases and J by 0 bases, with 23 bases left in between. Germline lookup yields CDR1 MNHNS and CDR2 SASEGT. The CDR3 protein is CASSPGLGEGTTSYEQYF. Here the CDR3 DNA reads TGTGCCAGCAGTCCCGGTTTAGGTGAGGGGACAACCTCCTACGAGCAGTACTTC.

Ten or more counts support this clonotype. The rearrangement uses TRBV29-1 and TRBJ2-6; D remains unclear. The V end lost 4 bases, the J end lost 3 bases, and 4 bases lay between the germline ends. This CDR3 has 12 residues. Germline V gives CDR1 SQVTM, CDR2 ANQGSEA. The CDR3: CSVVDGANVLTF. The DNA for the CDR3 is TGCAGCGTTGTAGATGGGGCCAACGTCCTGACTTTC.

There are many counts of this clonotype. The gene calls are TRBV11-3 and TRBJ2-1, with D perhaps being TRBD1 or TRBD2 (6 bases each). Looked up from germline, CDR1 is SGHNT and CDR2 is YENEEA. The V end lost 6 bases, the J end lost 7 bases, and 13 bases lay between the germline ends. CDR3 length: 13 residues. As DNA, the CDR3 is TGTGCCAGCAGTAGGGGGGAGAGGAATGAGCAGTTCTTC. Residues: CASSRGERNEQFF.

This clonotype was counted ten times or more. This chain uses TRBV7-3 with TRBJ2-1; TRBD1 or TRBD2 may be the D gene (5 bases each). V was trimmed by 2 bases and J by 0 bases, leaving 11 bases between them. Per the germline V gene, CDR1 is SGHTA and CDR2 is FQGTGA. The CDR3 runs 16 residues. The CDR3 region has the DNA TGTGCCAGCAGCTTATCGCCAGGGAGCTCCTACAATGAGCAGTTCTTC. Translated, it gives CASSLSPGSSYNEQFF. The variable domain in full, with the rest retrieved from reference TRBV7-3 and TRBJ2-1, is GAGVSQTPSNKVTEKGKYVELRCDPISGHTALYWYRQSLGQGPEFLIYFQGTGAADDSGLPNDRFFAVRPEGSVSTLKIQRTERGDSAVYLCASSLSPGSSYNEQFFGPGTRLTVL.

This clonotype was picked up many times. The J gene is TRBJ2-2, the V gene TRBV5-1; 9 bases match TRBD1. The CDR3 extends over 17 amino acids. The germline CDR1 and CDR2 sequences are SGHRS and YFSETQ. The J segment lost 4 bases and the V segment lost 2 bases, leaving 9 bases of the junction unmatched. The CDR3 loop reads CASSFSLLGQGTGELFF. The CDR3 DNA follows: TGCGCCAGCAGCTTCTCGTTATTGGGACAGGGCACCGGGGAGCTGTTTTTT.

Ten or more counts support this clonotype. The V call is TRBV29-1, the J call TRBJ1-1, with a tentative D call TRBD1 (5 bases). Trimming stripped 6 bases from V and 11 bases from J, with 22 bases between. From germline, CDR1 is SQVTM and CDR2 ANQGSEA. The CDR3 covers 13 residues. CDR3 DNA: TGCAGCGTGGGTGGGCAGGGATTTGGGGTTGCTTTCTTT. This codes for CSVGGQGFGVAFF.

In this sample, this clonotype turned up many times. In nucleotides, the CDR3 is TGCGCCAGCAGCCAAGATGAAAGGACAACTAATTCACCCCTCCACTTT. Translating gives CASSQDERTTNSPLHF. This chain uses TRBV4-1 with TRBJ1-6, with D perhaps matching TRBD1 (5 bases). Germline assignment: CDR1 MGHRA and CDR2 YSYEKL. Trimming shortened V by 0 bases and J by 6 bases, and 12 bases separated the two germline ends. CDR3 length: 16 residues.

This clonotype was seen repeatedly, ten times or more. The genes are TRBV5-1 and TRBJ2-1, with 8 bases identical to TRBD2. Looked up from germline, CDR1 is SGHRS and CDR2 is YFSETQ. The junction had 7 bases not matched to a gene; V was cut back by 4 bases and J by 4 bases. The CDR3 totals 15 residues. CDR3 in DNA: TGCGCCAGCAGCCAAGGACTAGCCGGGTACAATGAGCAGTTCTTC. Protein: CASSQGLAGYNEQFF.

This clonotype was counted ten times or more. J is TRBJ1-1 and V is TRBV14; D gene ambiguous. The germline V and J ends were trimmed by 6 bases and 0 bases, with 17 bases remaining between them. Germline CDR1 SGHDN, CDR2 FVKESK. CDR3 length: 16 residues. CDR3 sequence (DNA): TGTGCCAGCAGTCTCGACCCGGGGAGGATGAACACTGAAGCTTTCTTT. Its translation: CASSLDPGRMNTEAFF.

This clonotype was counted at least ten times. The genes are TRBV5-5 and TRBJ2-7; D perhaps matches TRBD2 (6 bases). CDR3 length: 14 residues. Germline-derived CDR1 and CDR2 are SGHKS and YYEKEE (reference sequence). V was pared by 6 bases and J by 2 bases, with 15 bases between. CDR3 sequence reads: CASTLEGSTYEQYF. CDR3 coding DNA: TGTGCCAGCACCCTGGAGGGGTCTACCTACGAGCAGTACTTC. The full variable domain, its missing parts supplied by reference TRBV5-5 and TRBJ2-7, is DAGVTQSPTHLIKTRGQQVTLRCSPISGHKSVSWYQQVLGQGPQFIFQYYEKEERGRGNFPDRFSARQFPNYSSELNVNALLLGDSALYLCASTLEGSTYEQYFGPGTRLTVT.

This clonotype was counted ten times or more. This rearrangement joins TRBV7-8 to TRBJ2-7; D is perhaps TRBD1 (5 bases). CDR1 and CDR2 from the germline V gene are SGHVS and FQNEAQ. The CDR3 has 17 amino acids. Between the trimmed V and J ends, which lost 0 bases and 0 bases, there was a span of 15 bases. The CDR3 region is CASSLAGFRQSSYEQYF. The CDR3 DNA is TGTGCCAGCAGCTTAGCCGGGTTTAGACAGTCCTCCTACGAGCAGTACTTC.

This clonotype was seen many times. CDR3 sequence: CASSPRLGSNQPQHF. The CDR3 DNA reads as TGTGCCAGCAGCCCTAGACTCGGTAGCAATCAGCCCCAGCATTTT. The rearrangement uses TRBV7-8 and TRBJ1-5; D remains unclear. CDR3 length: 15 residues. The germline V gene has CDR1 SGHVS and CDR2 FQNEAQ. V was pared by 5 bases and J by 0 bases, with 11 bases between. Filled out from reference TRBV7-8 and TRBJ1-5, the complete variable domain reads GAGVSQSPRYKVAKRGQDVALRCDPISGHVSLFWYQQALGQGPEFLTYFQNEAQLDKSGLPSDRFFAERPEGSVSTLKIQRTQQEDSAVYLCASSPRLGSNQPQHFGDGTRLSIL.

This clonotype has ten or more counts. The chain joins TRBV11-2 to TRBJ2-6; 8 positions agree with TRBD1. The CDR3 covers 16 residues. V lost 3 bases to trimming and J lost 1 base; unmatched junction nucleotides: 2. Looked up from germline, CDR1 is SGHAT and CDR2 is FQNNGV. CDR3 residues: CASSLTGASGANVLTF. The CDR3 coding sequence is TGTGCCAGCAGCTTGACAGGGGCTTCTGGGGCCAACGTCCTGACTTTC.

In this sample, this clonotype turned up many times. This sequence joins TRBV14 and TRBJ2-2; a possible D gene is TRBD1 (6 bases). The CDR3 has 13 residues. Trimming took off 6 bases at V and 7 bases at J, with 12 bases between the two ends. CDR1 SGHDN and CDR2 FVKESK come from the germline V gene. CDR3 region: CASSPTGIGELFF. The DNA of the CDR3 is TGTGCCAGCAGTCCCACAGGGATCGGGGAGCTGTTTTTT.

The sample holds many counts of this clonotype. The rearrangement links TRBV29-1 to TRBJ2-3; D might be TRBD1 (5 bases). Trimming stripped 6 bases from V and 3 bases from J, with 16 bases between. Germline V CDR1 and CDR2: SQVTM, ANQGSEA. The length of the CDR3 is 14 residues. CDR3 amino acids: CSVDLRVGTDTQYF. The CDR3 bases are TGCAGCGTCGACCTCAGGGTTGGGACAGATACGCAGTATTTT.